This T cell receptor (beta chain) was sequenced for a study of cytomegalovirus exposure and HLA in healthy donors. Study-level information: The 120 validation repertoires and the 666 first-cohort repertoires shared a platform, a later analysis reported.

Overall study results and limits: The investigators catalogued some 160 TCR beta chains as cytomegalovirus-associated.

The donors were members of the validation cohort comprising 100 to 150 subjects, separate from the roughly 730-subject first cohort. Turning to this clone: The antigen remains unidentified.

Measured with immunoSEQ multiplex PCR; TCRdb has only the in-frame clones, and not every one. The table has about 270,000 clones, about 86% seen once. This TCR was sampled from a woman in her late teens or twenties in good health and CMV-seronegative. The sample was PBMCs.

The CDR3 region is CSVMGQAEGTDTQYF. The CDR3 region has the DNA TGCAGCGTAATGGGACAAGCTGAAGGCACAGATACGCAGTATTTT. The chain uses TRBV29-1 and TRBJ2-3, with D maybe TRBD1 (6 bases). The germline CDR1 and CDR2 sequences are SQVTM and ANQGSEA. V was trimmed by 6 bases and J by 1 base, leaving 17 bases between them. The CDR3 is made up of 15 amino acids.